This is a list of T cell receptor beta chains from one sample in a study of T cells in Graves' hyperthyroidism and ophthalmopathy. TCRdb fed the multiplex PCR reads into MiXCR, producing one record per CDR3 protein. The data show about 400,000 distinct CDR3 sequences, roughly 14% seen once. Sequenced material: blood. The receptors stem from a young man with Graves' ophthalmopathy. Each CDR3 is given with its conserved first and last residue. A D gene is named only where the DNA matches it firmly. For some rows the clone size is stated as once, few or many, or as a class when expanded; others skip it.

TRBJ2-1 | 15 | NA | many | TRBV27 | CASSLRPREDNEQFF | TGTGCCAGCAGTTTAAGGCCCAGGGAGGACAATGAGCAGTTCTTC
TRBJ2-7 | 17 | NA | many | TRBV27 | CASSILKSGGPGHEQYF | TGTGCCAGCAGTATACTGAAATCTGGGGGGCCAGGTCACGAGCAGTACTTC
TRBJ2-2 | 15 | NA | NA | TRBV4-1 | CASSQVGLRAGELFF | TGCGCCAGCAGCCAAGTCGGTCTAAGGGCCGGGGAGCTGTTTTTT
TRBJ2-1 | 14 | TRBD2 | NA | TRBV6-1 | CASSGASGVNEQFF | TGTGCCAGCAGTGGGGCTAGCGGGGTTAATGAGCAGTTCTTC
TRBJ2-1 | 16 | TRBD1 | NA | TRBV24-1 | CATSDYRGSSYNEQFF | TGTGCCACCAGTGACTACAGGGGGAGCTCCTACAATGAGCAGTTCTTC
TRBJ2-1 | 16 | TRBD2 | NA | TRBV11-1 | CASSSSPTSGNTEQFF | TGTGCCAGCAGCTCCAGCCCGACTAGCGGGAACACTGAGCAGTTCTTC
TRBJ2-7 | 17 | TRBD2 | many | TRBV6-2/TRBV6-3 | CASSYSRTSGRVNEQYF | TGTGCCAGCAGTTACTCTCGGACTAGCGGGAGAGTCAACGAGCAGTACTTC
TRBJ2-3 | 18 | TRBD2 | many | TRBV11-3 | CASSFGLAGGRGTDTQYF | TGTGCCAGCAGCTTCGGACTAGCGGGGGGGCGGGGCACAGATACGCAGTATTTT
TRBJ2-3 | 14 | NA | many | TRBV11-2 | CASRSGASTDTQYF | TGTGCCAGCAGAAGCGGAGCCAGCACAGATACGCAGTATTTT
TRBJ2-3 | 16 | NA | few | TRBV7-9 | CASSLMEYSSTDTQYF | TGTGCCAGCAGCTTAATGGAATACTCTAGCACAGATACGCAGTATTTT
TRBJ2-5 | 13 | NA | many | TRBV10-3 | CAISEPVKETQYF | TGTGCCATCAGTGAACCTGTCAAAGAGACCCAGTACTTC
TRBJ2-2 | 17 | TRBD1 | many | TRBV2 | CASSAVGPGTAAGELFF | TGTGCCAGCAGTGCTGTGGGCCCGGGGACAGCGGCCGGGGAGCTGTTTTTT
TRBJ2-7 | 15 | TRBD2 | many | TRBV10-2 | CASSGTSGRYNEQYF | TGCGCCAGCAGTGGGACTAGCGGGAGGTACAACGAGCAGTACTTC
TRBJ2-7 | 14 | NA | many | TRBV30 | CAWTPFLGAYEQYF | TGTGCCTGGACCCCTTTCCTTGGGGCTTACGAGCAGTACTTC
TRBJ2-5 | 14 | TRBD2 | few | TRBV6-1 | CASTPPPSSGRYDF | TGTGCCAGCACTCCCCCCCCCTCTAGCGGAAGATATGACTTC
TRBJ1-5 | 14 | TRBD1 | many | TRBV6-1 | CASSGQGSNQPQHF | TGTGCCAGCAGCGGACAGGGTAGCAATCAGCCCCAGCATTTT
TRBJ2-2 | 14 | NA | many | TRBV2 | CASNKGENTGELFF | TGTGCCAGCAATAAGGGGGAAAACACCGGGGAGCTGTTTTTT
TRBJ2-3 | 17 | TRBD2 | many | TRBV20-1 | CSARSPPSGGGTDTQYF | TGCAGTGCTAGATCCCCACCAAGCGGGGGGGGCACAGATACGCAGTATTTT
TRBJ1-4 | 19 | NA | NA | TRBV4-1 | CASSQEVSASLQTNEKLFF | TGCGCCAGCAGCCAAGAAGTCTCAGCCTCCCTTCAAACAAATGAAAAACTGTTTTTT
TRBJ2-3 | 15 | TRBD2 | many | TRBV5-6 | CASSPGGGYTDTQYF | TGTGCCAGCAGCCCGGGAGGCGGTTACACAGATACGCAGTATTTT
TRBJ2-7 | 11 | NA | NA | TRBV12-3/TRBV12-4 | CASSMGYEQYF | TGTGCCAGCAGTATGGGTTACGAGCAGTACTTC
TRBJ2-2 | 14 | TRBD1 | few | TRBV10-3 | CAISGGQGTGELFF | TGTGCCATCAGTGGGGGACAGGGAACCGGGGAGCTGTTTTTT
TRBJ2-1 | 15 | TRBD2 | NA | TRBV7-2 | CASSSSGHAINEQFF | TGTGCCAGCTCCTCTAGCGGCCATGCCATTAATGAGCAGTTCTTC
TRBJ2-1 | 16 | TRBD2 | NA | TRBV11-3 | CASSLDGTSGGNEQFF | TGTGCCAGCAGCTTAGATGGAACTAGCGGGGGGAATGAGCAGTTCTTC
TRBJ2-1 | 13 | NA | few | TRBV4-1 | CASSQERGIEQFF | TGCGCCAGCAGCCAAGAAAGGGGGATTGAGCAGTTCTTC
TRBJ1-5 | 14 | TRBD1 | few | TRBV12-5 | CASEEGQGGQPQHF | TGTGCTAGTGAGGAGGGGCAGGGGGGTCAGCCCCAGCATTTT